This T cell receptor delta chain derives from a study of Vδ1+ human thymocytes. Trimming left V 3 bases short and J 0 bases short, with 26 bases between. Germline CDR1 and CDR2: TSWWSYY and QGS. This CDR3 is built from 20 residues. Whole-study findings and limits: Highly polyclonal TRG and TRD repertoires with Gaussian CDR3 length distributions appeared in thymus. Unexpected Vdelta2 sequences could cause misinterpretation of bulk repertoire data. Around 20% of thymic delta-chain sequences were Vdelta2, with few Vdelta3, unlike blood Vdelta1+ controls.

The sorted cells were CD3+ Vdelta1+ Vdelta2- thymocytes from alphabeta-depleted thymus. Purity of the sorted Vdelta1+ thymocytes ranged from about 98% to 99.6%. RNA was extracted from the cells and then reverse transcribed. Pooled V-gene forward primers with one constant-region reverse primer generated the CDR3 amplicons by multiplex PCR. TCRdb re-called the multiplex PCR reads with CATT. The sample includes more than 25,000 delta-chain clones, about 7% seen only once; the top ten take 0.8% to 1%. Note on this clone: Antigen specificity is unknown.

Sequences were obtained from Vdelta1+ gamma-delta thymocytes from the thymus. As for subset: FACS-sorted CD3+ TCRalphabeta- TCRVdelta1+ TCRVdelta2- thymocytes. The chain uses TRDV1 and TRDJ1; D could derive from TRDD2 or TRDD3 (5 bases each). The J gene, left out of TCRdb, was set here by checking the DNA against germline. The receptor's source is a girl under three years old who had congenital heart surgery. The CDR3 loop is CALGDPSPNVLAGYTDKLIF. The CDR3 bases are TGTGCTCTTGGGGACCCTAGTCCTAATGTACTGGCGGGGTACACCGATAAACTCATCTTT.